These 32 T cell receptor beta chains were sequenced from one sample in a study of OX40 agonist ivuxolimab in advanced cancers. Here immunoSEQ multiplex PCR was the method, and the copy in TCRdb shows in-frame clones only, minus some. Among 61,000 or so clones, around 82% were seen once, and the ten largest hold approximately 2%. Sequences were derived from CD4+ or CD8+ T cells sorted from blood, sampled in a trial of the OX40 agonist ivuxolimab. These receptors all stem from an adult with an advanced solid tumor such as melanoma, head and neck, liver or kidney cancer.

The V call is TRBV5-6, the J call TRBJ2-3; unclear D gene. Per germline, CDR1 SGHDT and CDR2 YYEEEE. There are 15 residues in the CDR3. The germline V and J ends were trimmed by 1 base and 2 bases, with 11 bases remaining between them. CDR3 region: CASSLSSQLTDTQYF. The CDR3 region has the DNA TGTGCCAGCAGCTTGTCCAGCCAGCTCACAGATACGCAGTATTTT.

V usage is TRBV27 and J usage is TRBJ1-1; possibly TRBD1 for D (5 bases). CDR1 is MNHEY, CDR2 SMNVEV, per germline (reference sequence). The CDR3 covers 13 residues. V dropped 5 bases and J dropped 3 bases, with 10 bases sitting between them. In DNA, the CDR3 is TGTGCCAGCAGTCCGGGACGTTACACTGAAGCTTTCTTT. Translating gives CASSPGRYTEAFF.

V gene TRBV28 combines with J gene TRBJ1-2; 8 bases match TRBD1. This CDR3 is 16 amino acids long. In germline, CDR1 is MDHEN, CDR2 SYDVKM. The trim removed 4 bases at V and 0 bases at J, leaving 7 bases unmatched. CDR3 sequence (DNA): TGTGCCAGCAGTTCCGCAGGGGGCCAAGCTAACTATGGCTACACCTTC. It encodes CASSSAGGQANYGYTF.

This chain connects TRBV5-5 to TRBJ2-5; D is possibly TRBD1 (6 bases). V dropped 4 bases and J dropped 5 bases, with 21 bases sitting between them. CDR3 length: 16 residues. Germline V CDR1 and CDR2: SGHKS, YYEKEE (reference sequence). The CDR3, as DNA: TGTGCCAGCAGCCCAGGGGCCAGCCTCGATTTTGAGACCCAGTACTTC. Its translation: CASSPGASLDFETQYF. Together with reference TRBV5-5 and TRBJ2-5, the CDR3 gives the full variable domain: DAGVTQSPTHLIKTRGQQVTLRCSPISGHKSVSWYQQVLGQGPQFIFQYYEKEERGRGNFPDRFSARQFPNYSSELNVNALLLGDSALYLCASSPGASLDFETQYFGPGTRLLVL.

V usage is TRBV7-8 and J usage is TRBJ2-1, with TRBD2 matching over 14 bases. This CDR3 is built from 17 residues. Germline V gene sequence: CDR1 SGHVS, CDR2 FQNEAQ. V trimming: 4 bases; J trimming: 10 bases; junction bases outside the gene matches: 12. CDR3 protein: CASSSSRTSGGTSEQFF. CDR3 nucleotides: TGTGCCAGCAGCTCGTCCAGGACTAGCGGGGGGACCTCAGAGCAGTTCTTC. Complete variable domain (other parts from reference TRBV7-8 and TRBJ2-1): GAGVSQSPRYKVAKRGQDVALRCDPISGHVSLFWYQQALGQGPEFLTYFQNEAQLDKSGLPSDRFFAERPEGSVSTLKIQRTQQEDSAVYLCASSSSRTSGGTSEQFFGPGTRLTVL.

The CDR3 protein is CASSPMDGTNYGYTF. The CDR3 nucleotides are TGTGCCAGCAGCCCAATGGACGGGACTAACTATGGCTACACCTTC. The chain couples TRBV7-8 to TRBJ1-2; D is uncertain. From germline, CDR1 is SGHVS and CDR2 FQNEAQ. The length of the CDR3 is 15 residues. V shed 5 bases and J shed 0 bases, with 13 bases lying between them.

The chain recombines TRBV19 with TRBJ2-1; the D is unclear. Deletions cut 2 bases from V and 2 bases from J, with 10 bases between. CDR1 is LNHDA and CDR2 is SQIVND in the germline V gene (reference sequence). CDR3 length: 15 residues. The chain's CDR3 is CASSIRGSTYNEQFF. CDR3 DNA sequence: TGTGCCAGTAGTATACGCGGCAGCACCTACAATGAGCAGTTCTTC.

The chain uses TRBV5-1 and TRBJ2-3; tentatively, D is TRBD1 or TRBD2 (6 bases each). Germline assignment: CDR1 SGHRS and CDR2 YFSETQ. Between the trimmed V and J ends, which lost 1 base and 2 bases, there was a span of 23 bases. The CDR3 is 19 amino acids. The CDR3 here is CASSLNVGTGVGATDTQYF. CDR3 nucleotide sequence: TGCGCCAGCAGCTTGAACGTCGGGACTGGGGTGGGGGCCACAGATACGCAGTATTTT. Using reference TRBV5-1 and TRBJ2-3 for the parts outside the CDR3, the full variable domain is KAGVTQTPRYLIKTRGQQVTLSCSPISGHRSVSWYQQTPGQGLQFLFEYFSETQRNKGNFPGRFSGRQFSNSRSEMNVSTLELGDSALYLCASSLNVGTGVGATDTQYFGPGTRLTVL.

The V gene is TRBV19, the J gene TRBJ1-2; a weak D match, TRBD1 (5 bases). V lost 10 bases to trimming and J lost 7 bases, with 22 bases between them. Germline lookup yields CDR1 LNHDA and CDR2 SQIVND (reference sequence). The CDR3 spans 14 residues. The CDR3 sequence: CATSMGELQGGYTF. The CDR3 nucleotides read TGTGCCACCTCCATGGGGGAGCTCCAGGGTGGCTACACCTTC.

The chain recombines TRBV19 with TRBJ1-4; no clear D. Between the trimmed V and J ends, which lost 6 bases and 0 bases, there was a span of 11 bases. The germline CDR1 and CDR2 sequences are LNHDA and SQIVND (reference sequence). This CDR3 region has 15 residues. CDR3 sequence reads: CASSLTAATNEKLFF. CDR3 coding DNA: TGTGCCAGTAGCCTAACAGCTGCAACTAATGAAAAACTGTTTTTT.

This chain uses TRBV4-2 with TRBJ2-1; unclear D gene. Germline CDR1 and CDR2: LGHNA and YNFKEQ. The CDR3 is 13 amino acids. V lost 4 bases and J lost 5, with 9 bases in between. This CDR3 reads CASSRPTNNEQFF. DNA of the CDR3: TGTGCCAGCAGCCGTCCCACAAACAATGAGCAGTTCTTC.

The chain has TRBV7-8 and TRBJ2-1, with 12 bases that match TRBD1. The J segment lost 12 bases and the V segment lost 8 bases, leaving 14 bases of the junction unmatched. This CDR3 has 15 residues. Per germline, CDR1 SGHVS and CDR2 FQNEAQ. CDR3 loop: CASSGWGTGGNGQFF. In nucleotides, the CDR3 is TGTGCCAGCTCCGGATGGGGGACAGGGGGCAACGGGCAGTTCTTC. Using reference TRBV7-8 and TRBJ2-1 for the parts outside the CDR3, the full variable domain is GAGVSQSPRYKVAKRGQDVALRCDPISGHVSLFWYQQALGQGPEFLTYFQNEAQLDKSGLPSDRFFAERPEGSVSTLKIQRTQQEDSAVYLCASSGWGTGGNGQFFGPGTRLTVL.

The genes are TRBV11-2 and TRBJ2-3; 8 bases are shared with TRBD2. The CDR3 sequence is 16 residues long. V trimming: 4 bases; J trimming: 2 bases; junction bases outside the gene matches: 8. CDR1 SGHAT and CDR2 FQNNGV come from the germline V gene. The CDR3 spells CASSSGTSRYTDTQYF. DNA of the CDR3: TGTGCCAGCAGCTCCGGGACTAGTCGGTACACAGATACGCAGTATTTT.

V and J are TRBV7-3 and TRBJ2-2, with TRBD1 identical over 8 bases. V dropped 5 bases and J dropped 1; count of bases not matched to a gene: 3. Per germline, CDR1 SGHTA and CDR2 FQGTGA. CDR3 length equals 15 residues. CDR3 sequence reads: CASSTGTGNTGELFF. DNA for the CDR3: TGTGCCAGCAGCACCGGGACAGGGAACACCGGGGAGCTGTTTTTT.

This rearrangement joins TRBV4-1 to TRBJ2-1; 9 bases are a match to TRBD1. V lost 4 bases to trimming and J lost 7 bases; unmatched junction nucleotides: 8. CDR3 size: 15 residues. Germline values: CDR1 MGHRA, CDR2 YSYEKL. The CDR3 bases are TGCGCCAGCAGCCCGGGACAGGGCCCGGGGAATGAGCAGTTCTTC. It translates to CASSPGQGPGNEQFF.

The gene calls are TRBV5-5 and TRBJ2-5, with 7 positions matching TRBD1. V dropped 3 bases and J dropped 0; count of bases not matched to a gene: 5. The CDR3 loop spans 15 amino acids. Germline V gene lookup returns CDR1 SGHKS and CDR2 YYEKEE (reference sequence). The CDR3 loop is CASSWNRGNQETQYF. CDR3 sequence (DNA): TGTGCCAGCAGCTGGAACAGGGGAAACCAAGAGACCCAGTACTTC.

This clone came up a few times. In nucleotides, the CDR3 is TGTGCCAGCAGCTTAGAGGGCCTCAGGGAGTACTTC. As protein: CASSLEGLREYF. The chain uses TRBV7-9 and TRBJ2-5; D perhaps matches TRBD1 (5 bases). The CDR3 is 12 residues long. V lost 1 base and J lost 12, with 12 bases in between. Germline lookup yields CDR1 SEHNR and CDR2 FQNEAQ (reference sequence).

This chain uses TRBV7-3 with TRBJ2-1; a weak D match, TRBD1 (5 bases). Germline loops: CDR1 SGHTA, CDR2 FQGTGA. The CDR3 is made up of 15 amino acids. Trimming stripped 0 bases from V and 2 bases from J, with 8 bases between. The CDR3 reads CASSLTGLAYNEQFF. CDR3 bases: TGTGCCAGCAGCTTAACGGGGCTAGCCTACAATGAGCAGTTCTTC.

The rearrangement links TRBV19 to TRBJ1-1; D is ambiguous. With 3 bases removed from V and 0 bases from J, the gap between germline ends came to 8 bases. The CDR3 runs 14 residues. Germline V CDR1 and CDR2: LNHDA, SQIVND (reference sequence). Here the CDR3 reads CASSMRRLNTEAFF. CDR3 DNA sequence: TGTGCCAGTAGTATGAGGAGGCTGAACACTGAAGCTTTCTTT.

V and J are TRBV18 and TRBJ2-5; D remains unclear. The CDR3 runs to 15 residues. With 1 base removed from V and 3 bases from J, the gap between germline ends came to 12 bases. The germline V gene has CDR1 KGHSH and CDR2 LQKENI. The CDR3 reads CASSPRQDLKETQYF. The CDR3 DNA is TGTGCCAGCTCACCACGGCAGGACCTGAAAGAGACCCAGTACTTC.

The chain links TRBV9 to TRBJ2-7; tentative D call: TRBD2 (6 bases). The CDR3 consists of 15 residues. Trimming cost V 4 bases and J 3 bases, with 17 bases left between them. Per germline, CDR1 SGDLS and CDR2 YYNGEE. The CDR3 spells CASSPRWGENYEQYF. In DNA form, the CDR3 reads TGTGCCAGCAGCCCTCGGTGGGGGGAGAACTACGAGCAGTACTTC. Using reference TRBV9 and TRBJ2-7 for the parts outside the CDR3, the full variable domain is DSGVTQTPKHLITATGQRVTLRCSPRSGDLSVYWYQQSLDQGLQFLIQYYNGEERAKGNILERFSAQQFPDLHSELNLSSLELGDSALYFCASSPRWGENYEQYFGPGTRLTVT.

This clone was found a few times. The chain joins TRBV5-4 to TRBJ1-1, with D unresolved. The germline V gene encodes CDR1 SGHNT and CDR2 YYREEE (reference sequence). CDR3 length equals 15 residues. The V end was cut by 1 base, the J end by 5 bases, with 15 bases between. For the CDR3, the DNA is TGTGCCAGCAGCTTGAGGTACGGTCGCAGGACTGAAGCTTTCTTT. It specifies CASSLRYGRRTEAFF.

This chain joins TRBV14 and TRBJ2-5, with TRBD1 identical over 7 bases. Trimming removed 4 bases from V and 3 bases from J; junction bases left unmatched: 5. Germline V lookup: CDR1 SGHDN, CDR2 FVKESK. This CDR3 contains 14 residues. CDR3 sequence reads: CASSPADREETQYF. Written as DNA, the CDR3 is TGTGCCAGCAGCCCGGCAGACAGGGAAGAGACCCAGTACTTC.

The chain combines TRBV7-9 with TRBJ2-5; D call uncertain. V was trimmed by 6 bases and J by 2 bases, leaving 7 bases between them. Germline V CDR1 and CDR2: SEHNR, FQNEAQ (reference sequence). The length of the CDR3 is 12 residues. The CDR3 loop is CASSQYQETQYF. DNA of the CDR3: TGTGCCAGCAGTCAATATCAAGAGACCCAGTACTTC.

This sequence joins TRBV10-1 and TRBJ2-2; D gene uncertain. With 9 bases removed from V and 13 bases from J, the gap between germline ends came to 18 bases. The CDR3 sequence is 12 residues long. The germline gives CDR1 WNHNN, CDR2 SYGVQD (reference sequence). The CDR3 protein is CASSPARTGLFF. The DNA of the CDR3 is TGCGCCAGTTCCCCCGCGAGGACGGGGCTGTTTTTT.

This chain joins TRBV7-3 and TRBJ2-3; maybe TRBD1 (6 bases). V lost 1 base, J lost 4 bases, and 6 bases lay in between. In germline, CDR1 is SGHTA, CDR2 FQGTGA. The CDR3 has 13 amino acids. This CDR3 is CASSLKGADTQYF. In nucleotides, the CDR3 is TGTGCCAGCAGCTTAAAGGGGGCAGATACGCAGTATTTT.

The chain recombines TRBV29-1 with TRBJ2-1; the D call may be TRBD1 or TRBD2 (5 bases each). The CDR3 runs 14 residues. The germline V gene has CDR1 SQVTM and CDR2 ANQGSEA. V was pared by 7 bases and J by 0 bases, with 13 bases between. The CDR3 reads CSALAGSSYNEQFF. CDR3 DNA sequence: TGCAGCGCGTTAGCAGGGAGCTCCTACAATGAGCAGTTCTTC.

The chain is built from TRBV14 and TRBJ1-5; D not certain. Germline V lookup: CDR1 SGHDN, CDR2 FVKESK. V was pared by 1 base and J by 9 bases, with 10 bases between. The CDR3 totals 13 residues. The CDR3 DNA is TGTGCCAGCAGCCAAGCCCGCGATACGCCCCAGCATTTT. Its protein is CASSQARDTPQHF. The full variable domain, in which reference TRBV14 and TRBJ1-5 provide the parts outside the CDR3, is EAGVTQFPSHSVIEKGQTVTLRCDPISGHDNLYWYRRVMGKEIKFLLHFVKESKQDESGMPNNRFLAERTGGTYSTLKVQPAELEDSGVYFCASSQARDTPQHFGDGTRLSIL.

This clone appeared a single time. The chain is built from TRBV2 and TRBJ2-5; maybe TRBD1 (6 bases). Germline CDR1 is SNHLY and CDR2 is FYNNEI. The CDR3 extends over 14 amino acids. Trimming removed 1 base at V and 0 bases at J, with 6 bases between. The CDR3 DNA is TGTGCCAGCAGTGAAGGGACAGACCAAGAGACCCAGTACTTC. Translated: CASSEGTDQETQYF.

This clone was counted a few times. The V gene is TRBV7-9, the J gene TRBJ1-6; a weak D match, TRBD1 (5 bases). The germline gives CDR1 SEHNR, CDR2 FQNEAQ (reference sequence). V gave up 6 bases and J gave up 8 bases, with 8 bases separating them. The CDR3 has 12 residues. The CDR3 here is CASSQGDSPLHF. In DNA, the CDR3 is TGTGCCAGCAGTCAAGGGGATTCACCCCTCCACTTT.

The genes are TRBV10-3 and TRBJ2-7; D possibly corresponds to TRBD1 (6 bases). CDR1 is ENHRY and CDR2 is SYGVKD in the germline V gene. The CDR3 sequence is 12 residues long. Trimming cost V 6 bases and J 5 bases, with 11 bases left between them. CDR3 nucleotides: TGTGCCATCAGGGACAGTCCGCACGAGCAGTACTTC. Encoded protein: CAIRDSPHEQYF.

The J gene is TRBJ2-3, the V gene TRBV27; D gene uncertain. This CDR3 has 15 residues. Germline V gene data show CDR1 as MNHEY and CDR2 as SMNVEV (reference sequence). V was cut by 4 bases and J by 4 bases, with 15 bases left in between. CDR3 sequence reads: CASSSDVIGSDTQYF. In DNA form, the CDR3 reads TGTGCCAGCAGTTCGGACGTAATAGGTTCAGATACGCAGTATTTT.